The T cell receptor (beta chain) described here comes from a study of chemoradiotherapy in HPV16-positive cancers. Using immunoSEQ multiplex PCR, the repertoire was profiled, and TCRdb retains in-frame clones only, with some absent. Counted here are about 27,000 clones, roughly 92% occurring once; the ten biggest clones make up about a sixth. As concerns this clone: Antigen specificity is unknown.

The CDR3 runs to 16 residues. The V end was cut by 3 bases, the J end by 9 bases, with 21 bases between. Germline V gives CDR1 MDHEN, CDR2 SYDVKM. Findings and limits, study-wide: For HPV16-positive patients, expanding HPV-responsive T cells associated with longer recurrence-free survival.

This sequence joins TRBV28 and TRBJ2-1; maybe TRBD2 (6 bases). This specimen consisted of blood, obtained from a patient who underwent chemoradiotherapy. The receptor was derived from a human donor with HPV-associated anogenital cancer. CDR3 bases: TGTGCCAGCAGTTTCACGCGGCGTATATTGGGGGGTGAGCAGTTCTTC. It specifies CASSFTRRILGGEQFF.